These T cell receptor beta chains were read from a single sample in a study of blood T cell repertoires in COVID-19. Generated by immunoSEQ multiplex PCR, the TCRdb table keeps only in-frame clones and is missing some. Among approximately 270,000 clones listed, under 95% were seen once. The specimen sequenced was PBMCs or T cells enriched from blood (not recorded which). The receptors derive from a man in his forties or fifties who had been exposed to COVID-19. CDR3s include the opening cysteine and the closing phenylalanine or tryptophan. The order of the fields is clone size, J gene, D gene, CDR3 length, V gene, CDR3 DNA, CDR3 protein. A D gene is named only where the DNA matches it firmly. Not all rows give a size; the values are once, few, many and, for expanded clones, a class.

abundance: few
j_gene: TRBJ1-5
d_gene: TRBD1
len: 14
v_gene: TRBV19
CDR3nt: TGTGCCAGTAAGATGGGACAGGGCCAACAGCCCCAGCATTTT
CDR3aa: CASKMGQGQQPQHF

abundance: NA
j_gene: TRBJ2-3
d_gene: NA
len: 15
v_gene: TRBV28
CDR3nt: TGTGCCAGCAGTACAACTGACAGGTACACAGATACGCAGTATTTT
CDR3aa: CASSTTDRYTDTQYF

abundance: NA
j_gene: TRBJ2-7
d_gene: NA
len: 14
v_gene: TRBV2
CDR3nt: TGTGCCAGCAGTGACCCCAGGGGTACCTACGAGCAGTACTTC
CDR3aa: CASSDPRGTYEQYF

abundance: NA
j_gene: TRBJ2-4
d_gene: TRBD1
len: 13
v_gene: TRBV5-6
CDR3nt: TGTGCCAGCAGCGTCCTACAGGGGATCATTCAGTACTTC
CDR3aa: CASSVLQGIIQYF

abundance: NA
j_gene: TRBJ2-6
d_gene: TRBD2
len: 19
v_gene: TRBV27
CDR3nt: TGTGCCAGCAGTTTGGGGCTAGCGGGACCAGCCTCTGGGGCCAACGTCCTGACTTTC
CDR3aa: CASSLGLAGPASGANVLTF

abundance: NA
j_gene: TRBJ2-6
d_gene: NA
len: 15
v_gene: TRBV6-4
CDR3nt: TGTGCCAGCAGTGACTCCAACTCTGGGGCCAACGTCCTGACTTTC
CDR3aa: CASSDSNSGANVLTF

abundance: NA
j_gene: TRBJ2-7
d_gene: TRBD1
len: 17
v_gene: TRBV4-1
CDR3nt: TGCGCCAGCAGCCAAGAGGGGGGGACAGGGACCTCCTACGAGCAGTACTTC
CDR3aa: CASSQEGGTGTSYEQYF

abundance: NA
j_gene: TRBJ1-2
d_gene: TRBD1
len: 14
v_gene: TRBV10-3
CDR3nt: TGTGCCATCAGCCCCGGACAGGGGACCTATGGCTACACCTTC
CDR3aa: CAISPGQGTYGYTF

abundance: NA
j_gene: TRBJ2-5
d_gene: NA
len: 16
v_gene: TRBV6-5
CDR3nt: TGTGCCAGCAGTTGGACTGTGACAATGACGAACGAGACCCAGTACTTC
CDR3aa: CASSWTVTMTNETQYF

abundance: NA
j_gene: TRBJ2-1
d_gene: TRBD1
len: 15
v_gene: TRBV6-5
CDR3nt: TGTGCCAGCAGCTACGGACAGGGAACCTGGAATGAGCAGTTCTTC
CDR3aa: CASSYGQGTWNEQFF

abundance: NA
j_gene: TRBJ1-1
d_gene: NA
len: 15
v_gene: TRBV3-1/TRBV3-2
CDR3nt: TGTGCCAGCAGCCAATTTCAGGGCGGAGCCACTGAAGCTTTCTTT
CDR3aa: CASSQFQGGATEAFF

abundance: NA
j_gene: TRBJ1-1
d_gene: NA
len: 14
v_gene: TRBV28
CDR3nt: TGTGCCAGCGGTTTGTATTCTAGGGGGACTGAAGCTTTCTTT
CDR3aa: CASGLYSRGTEAFF

abundance: NA
j_gene: TRBJ1-1
d_gene: TRBD1
len: 14
v_gene: TRBV19
CDR3nt: TGTGCCAGTAGTTTGGGACAGGGAGGGACTGAAGCTTTCTTT
CDR3aa: CASSLGQGGTEAFF

abundance: NA
j_gene: TRBJ2-1
d_gene: NA
len: 11
v_gene: TRBV29-1
CDR3nt: TGCAGCGTTGAAACAGGGATAGAGCAGTTCTTC
CDR3aa: CSVETGIEQFF

abundance: NA
j_gene: TRBJ1-5
d_gene: NA
len: 13
v_gene: TRBV19
CDR3nt: TGTGCCAGTAGTAAGGGGATAAATCAGCCCCAGCATTTT
CDR3aa: CASSKGINQPQHF

abundance: NA
j_gene: TRBJ1-3
d_gene: TRBD1
len: 14
v_gene: TRBV18
CDR3nt: TGTGCCAGCTCGGGACAGAGTGCTGGAAACACCATATATTTT
CDR3aa: CASSGQSAGNTIYF

abundance: NA
j_gene: TRBJ2-3
d_gene: NA
len: 13
v_gene: TRBV5-4
CDR3nt: TGTGCCAGCAGGGACACTAGCACAGATACGCAGTATTTT
CDR3aa: CASRDTSTDTQYF

abundance: NA
j_gene: TRBJ2-1
d_gene: TRBD2
len: 17
v_gene: TRBV5-4
CDR3nt: TGTGCCAGCAGCTCACTTATAGCGGGAGGGAACTACAATGAGCAGTTCTTC
CDR3aa: CASSSLIAGGNYNEQFF

abundance: NA
j_gene: TRBJ2-5
d_gene: NA
len: 13
v_gene: TRBV29-1
CDR3nt: TGCAGTCATCCTCCGGGCCGAGGGGAGACCCAGTACTTC
CDR3aa: CSHPPGRGETQYF

abundance: NA
j_gene: TRBJ1-1
d_gene: NA
len: 12
v_gene: TRBV29-1
CDR3nt: TGCAGCGCCGGTCAACTAAACACTGAAGCTTTCTTT
CDR3aa: CSAGQLNTEAFF

abundance: NA
j_gene: TRBJ1-5
d_gene: NA
len: 17
v_gene: TRBV7-9
CDR3nt: TGTGCCAGCAGCGGTTGGACAGACTGGTCGAGCAATCAGCCCCAGCATTTT
CDR3aa: CASSGWTDWSSNQPQHF

abundance: NA
j_gene: TRBJ2-1
d_gene: TRBD2
len: 15
v_gene: TRBV11-2
CDR3nt: TGTGCCAGCAGCTCACGACTAGCGGGGTACAATGAGCAGTTCTTC
CDR3aa: CASSSRLAGYNEQFF

abundance: NA
j_gene: TRBJ2-6
d_gene: NA
len: 16
v_gene: TRBV29-1
CDR3nt: TGCAGCGTTGGGTCAGGGCGGGGTTCTGGGGCCAACGTCCTGACTTTC
CDR3aa: CSVGSGRGSGANVLTF

abundance: NA
j_gene: TRBJ2-1
d_gene: NA
len: 12
v_gene: TRBV7-9
CDR3nt: TGTGCCAGCAGCTCCCCGCGGGGTGAGCAGTTCTTC
CDR3aa: CASSSPRGEQFF

abundance: once
j_gene: TRBJ1-6
d_gene: TRBD1
len: 13
v_gene: TRBV29-1
CDR3nt: TGCAGCGTTGGAGACAGGGAAGGATCACCCCTCCACTTT
CDR3aa: CSVGDREGSPLHF

abundance: NA
j_gene: TRBJ1-1
d_gene: NA
len: 9
v_gene: TRBV28
CDR3nt: TGTGCCAGTGGGGGAGGGGCTTTCTTT
CDR3aa: CASGGGAFF

abundance: NA
j_gene: TRBJ1-5
d_gene: NA
len: 14
v_gene: TRBV19
CDR3nt: TGTGCCAGTAGTATAGGCGGGGGTCCCCAGCCCCAGCATTTT
CDR3aa: CASSIGGGPQPQHF

abundance: NA
j_gene: TRBJ2-5
d_gene: TRBD1
len: 14
v_gene: TRBV6-5
CDR3nt: TGTGCCAGCAAAGCAGTGGACAGGGGAGAGACCCAGTACTTC
CDR3aa: CASKAVDRGETQYF

abundance: NA
j_gene: TRBJ1-5
d_gene: TRBD1
len: 13
v_gene: TRBV27
CDR3nt: TGTGCCGGGGGGACAGCGAGCAATCAGCCCCAGCATTTT
CDR3aa: CAGGTASNQPQHF

abundance: NA
j_gene: TRBJ1-6
d_gene: NA
len: 14
v_gene: TRBV28
CDR3nt: TGTGCCAGCAGTTTCCTGACAGATAATTCACCCCTCCACTTT
CDR3aa: CASSFLTDNSPLHF

abundance: NA
j_gene: TRBJ1-2
d_gene: NA
len: 14
v_gene: TRBV27
CDR3nt: TGTGCCAGCAGTTTATTAGCCGGGGGCTATGGCTACACCTTC
CDR3aa: CASSLLAGGYGYTF

abundance: NA
j_gene: TRBJ2-5
d_gene: NA
len: 15
v_gene: TRBV2
CDR3nt: TGTGCCAGCATTTCGGGATACACCATCCGGGAGACCCAGTACTTC
CDR3aa: CASISGYTIRETQYF

abundance: NA
j_gene: TRBJ1-1
d_gene: NA
len: 14
v_gene: TRBV10-3
CDR3nt: TGTGCCATCAGACCCTTTGACAGGAACACTGAAGCTTTCTTT
CDR3aa: CAIRPFDRNTEAFF

abundance: NA
j_gene: TRBJ2-3
d_gene: TRBD2
len: 15
v_gene: TRBV2
CDR3nt: TGTGCCAGCAGTGAAAGACTAGCGGGATTTGATACGCAGTATTTT
CDR3aa: CASSERLAGFDTQYF

abundance: NA
j_gene: TRBJ2-5
d_gene: TRBD1
len: 16
v_gene: TRBV19
CDR3nt: TGTGCCAGTAGGGCCCGGACAGGGATCTCTAGAGAGACCCAGTACTTC
CDR3aa: CASRARTGISRETQYF

abundance: NA
j_gene: TRBJ2-1
d_gene: NA
len: 13
v_gene: TRBV20-1
CDR3nt: TGCAGTGCTAGTCAACTAGCACCCAATGAGCAGTTCTTC
CDR3aa: CSASQLAPNEQFF

abundance: NA
j_gene: TRBJ1-2
d_gene: TRBD1
len: 14
v_gene: TRBV27
CDR3nt: TGTGCCAGCAGTAGGGACAGAAGTAACTATGGCTACACCTTC
CDR3aa: CASSRDRSNYGYTF

abundance: once
j_gene: TRBJ1-5
d_gene: NA
len: 12
v_gene: TRBV5-6
CDR3nt: TGTGCCAGCAGCTCGACAGATCAGCCCCAGCATTTT
CDR3aa: CASSSTDQPQHF

abundance: once
j_gene: TRBJ2-7
d_gene: NA
len: 11
v_gene: TRBV12-3/TRBV12-4
CDR3nt: TGTGCCAGCAGCAAATCCTACGAGCAGTACTTC
CDR3aa: CASSKSYEQYF

abundance: NA
j_gene: TRBJ1-5
d_gene: NA
len: 15
v_gene: TRBV6-1
CDR3nt: TGTGCCAGCAGTGAAAGCGTCTATAGCAATCAGCCCCAGCATTTT
CDR3aa: CASSESVYSNQPQHF